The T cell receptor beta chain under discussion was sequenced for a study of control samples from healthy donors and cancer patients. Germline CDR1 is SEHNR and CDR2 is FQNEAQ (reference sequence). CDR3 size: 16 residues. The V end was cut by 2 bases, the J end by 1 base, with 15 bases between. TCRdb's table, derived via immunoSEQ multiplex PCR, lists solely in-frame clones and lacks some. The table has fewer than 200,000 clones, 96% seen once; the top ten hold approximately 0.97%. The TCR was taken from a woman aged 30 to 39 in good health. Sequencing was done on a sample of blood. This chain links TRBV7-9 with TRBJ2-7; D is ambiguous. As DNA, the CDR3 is TGTGCCAGCAGCTTACTTTCGGCAGGAGAATCCTACGAGCAGTACTTC. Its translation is CASSLLSAGESYEQYF.